Below are 18 T cell receptor beta chains sequenced from a single sample in a study of blood T cell repertoires in COVID-19. The table came from immunoSEQ multiplex PCR; TCRdb's copy has only in-frame clones and leaves some out. The sample has around 87,000 clones, around four fifths seen once. The sequencing input was peripheral blood. Source of these receptors: a human donor in a cohort sampled during active COVID-19.

The chain has TRBV2 and TRBJ1-2; D is perhaps TRBD1 (5 bases). V lost 7 bases and J 7 bases, leaving 19 bases between the germline ends. CDR3 length equals 14 residues. Per germline, CDR1 SNHLY and CDR2 FYNNEI. CDR3 protein: CASNADRAGGGYTF. CDR3 bases: TGTGCCAGCAACGCCGACAGAGCGGGGGGTGGCTACACCTTC. Full variable domain (rest looked up from reference TRBV2 and TRBJ1-2): EPEVTQTPSHQVTQMGQEVILRCVPISNHLYFYWYRQILGQKVEFLVSFYNNEISEKSEIFDDQFSVERPDGSNFTLKIRSTKLEDSAMYFCASNADRAGGGYTFGSGTRLTVV.

This chain uses TRBV7-9 with TRBJ2-5, with a possible D match to TRBD2 (7 bases). Trimming shortened V by 3 bases and J by 3 bases, and 14 bases separated the two germline ends. The germline V gene has CDR1 SEHNR and CDR2 FQNEAQ (reference sequence). The CDR3 sequence is 15 residues long. CDR3 sequence (DNA): TGTGCCAGCAGCTTCCGGGGGGACAACGAAGAGACCCAGTACTTC. Translating it yields CASSFRGDNEETQYF.

The gene calls are TRBV5-4 and TRBJ2-3; TRBD2 matches 11 bases. The length of the CDR3 is 17 residues. After removal of 0 bases from V and 1 base from J, the junction contained 4 bases not matched to a gene. Germline CDR1 SGHNT, CDR2 YYREEE (reference sequence). DNA for the CDR3: TGTGCCAGCAGCTTGGCCTTTAGCGGGGGGGGCACAGATACGCAGTATTTT. Its translation is CASSLAFSGGGTDTQYF.

The CDR3 protein is CASSEGGYGYTF. In DNA, the CDR3 is TGCGCCAGCAGCGAGGGGGGGTATGGCTACACCTTC. The rearrangement uses TRBV4-1 and TRBJ1-2, with D perhaps matching TRBD1 (6 bases). The CDR3 length is 12 residues. The ends were cut back, 5 bases at V and 5 bases at J, with 9 bases in the middle. CDR1 and CDR2 (germline): MGHRA, YSYEKL.

The chain links TRBV5-1 to TRBJ2-1; 8 bases map to TRBD2. The CDR3 has 15 residues. The V gene's germline CDR1 is SGHRS and CDR2 YFSETQ. J lost 8 bases, V lost 3 bases, and 10 bases had no gene match. The DNA of the CDR3 is TGCGCCAGCAGCTCCGGGACTAGAAACTTGGATGAGCAGTTCTTC. Translation: CASSSGTRNLDEQFF.

This chain joins TRBV30 and TRBJ1-6, with D perhaps matching TRBD1 (5 bases). Deletions cut 2 bases from V and 6 bases from J, with 11 bases between. The CDR3 has 14 residues. Germline V gives CDR1 GTSNPN, CDR2 SVGIG (reference sequence). CDR3 in amino acids: CAWSYKQVNSPLHF. As DNA, the CDR3 is TGTGCCTGGAGTTATAAACAGGTTAATTCACCCCTCCACTTT.

The V and J genes are TRBV28 and TRBJ2-7; 7 nucleotides agree with TRBD1. J gave up 11 bases and V 7 bases, and 14 bases lay outside the gene matches. This CDR3 region has 13 residues. Germline V CDR1 and CDR2: MDHEN, SYDVKM. CDR3 protein: CASTSQSTGRKYF. The CDR3 region has the DNA TGTGCCAGCACCTCACAATCGACAGGGAGAAAGTACTTC.

This clone was recorded only once. The chain recombines TRBV6-6 with TRBJ1-5; 10 bases map to TRBD1. Germline V gene lookup returns CDR1 MNHNY and CDR2 SVGAGI (reference sequence). The V and J ends lost 6 bases and 6 bases, in that order; junction bases with no gene match: 11. This CDR3 spans 16 amino acids. The CDR3 protein is CASSLTGQGGSQPQHF. The CDR3 DNA is TGTGCCAGCAGCCTAACCGGACAGGGGGGGAGTCAGCCCCAGCATTTT.

This rearrangement joins TRBV7-9 to TRBJ1-4; D is possibly TRBD1 (5 bases). Trimming removed 5 bases at V and 5 bases at J, with 24 bases between. Germline V gene data show CDR1 as SEHNR and CDR2 as FQNEAQ (reference sequence). This CDR3 spans 18 amino acids. CDR3 in DNA: TGTGCCAGCAGCCTCCTTTATGGCCCGGGGGATAGGAATGAAAAACTGTTTTTT. Amino acids: CASSLLYGPGDRNEKLFF. The entire variable domain, with the rest obtained from reference TRBV7-9 and TRBJ1-4, is as follows: DTGVSQNPRHKITKRGQNVTFRCDPISEHNRLYWYRQTLGQGPEFLTYFQNEAQLEKSRLLSDRFSAERPKGSFSTLEIQRTEQGDSAMYLCASSLLYGPGDRNEKLFFGSGTQLSVL.

The chain has TRBV3-1 (or the pseudogene TRBV3-2) and TRBJ1-1; no definite D call. The V end lost 5 bases, the J end lost 0 bases, and 10 bases lay between the germline ends. The CDR3 length is 14 residues. Germline CDR1 LGHDT, CDR2 YNNKEL (reference sequence). Here the CDR3 DNA reads TGTGCCAGCAGCGGAGGTTCAATGAACACTGAAGCTTTCTTT. Its translation: CASSGGSMNTEAFF.

This clone was detected only once. The chain employs TRBV7-8 and TRBJ1-3; 10 bases are shared with TRBD1. J gave up 0 bases and V 4 bases, and 6 bases lay outside the gene matches. The CDR3 sequence is 17 residues long. The germline CDR1 and CDR2 sequences are SGHVS and FQNEAQ. The CDR3 nucleotides read TGTGCCAGCAGCTCCCGGGACAGGGGAAACTCTGGAAACACCATATATTTT. Protein: CASSSRDRGNSGNTIYF.

V gene TRBV18 combines with J gene TRBJ2-1, with D possibly matching TRBD1 (5 bases). The CDR3 is made up of 13 amino acids. The germline V gene encodes CDR1 KGHSH and CDR2 LQKENI. V lost 3 bases and J lost 5, with 8 bases in between. The CDR3 loop is CASSPGHNNEQFF. As DNA, the CDR3 is TGTGCCAGCTCACCCGGACACAACAATGAGCAGTTCTTC.

V gene TRBV19 combines with J gene TRBJ1-3, with 9 positions matching TRBD1. This CDR3 spans 14 amino acids. Germline-derived CDR1 and CDR2 are LNHDA and SQIVND (reference sequence). Trimming at V came to 6 bases and at J to 1 base, leaving 1 base not matched to a gene. The CDR3 DNA is TGTGCCAGTAGGGGACAGGGTTCTGGAAACACCATATATTTT. Translating it yields CASRGQGSGNTIYF.

J is TRBJ2-2 and V is TRBV2, with a possible D match to TRBD1 (6 bases). The CDR3 is 13 amino acids. The germline V gene encodes CDR1 SNHLY and CDR2 FYNNEI. V gave up 8 bases and J gave up 2 bases, with 9 bases separating them. Written as DNA, the CDR3 is TGTGCCAGCGGGGGCGACAACACCGGGGAGCTGTTTTTT. Protein sequence: CASGGDNTGELFF.

The V and J genes are TRBV7-7 and TRBJ2-7; 7 bases match TRBD2. The V and J ends lost 2 bases and 1 base, in that order; junction bases with no gene match: 11. The CDR3 has 17 amino acids. The germline gives CDR1 SSHAT, CDR2 FNYEAQ (reference sequence). The CDR3, as DNA: TGTGCCAGCAGCTTAAAGACGGGAGGTCGAGAGTCCTACGAGCAGTACTTC. Protein: CASSLKTGGRESYEQYF.

The gene calls are TRBV3-1 (or the pseudogene TRBV3-2) and TRBJ1-2; 9 bases map to TRBD1. The germline CDR1 and CDR2 sequences are LGHDT and YNNKEL (reference sequence). CDR3 length equals 13 residues. V lost 5 bases, J lost 8 bases, and 6 bases stayed unmatched. CDR3 protein: CASSINRGHGYTF. The CDR3 nucleotides are TGTGCCAGCAGCATTAACAGGGGGCACGGCTACACCTTC.

The chain uses TRBV29-1 and TRBJ1-1, with D possibly being TRBD1 (6 bases). With 6 bases removed from V and 7 bases from J, the gap between germline ends came to 15 bases. Germline-derived CDR1 and CDR2 are SQVTM and ANQGSEA. The CDR3 covers 12 residues. The CDR3 here is CSVFKDSFEAFF. The CDR3 DNA follows: TGCAGCGTGTTTAAGGACAGCTTTGAAGCTTTCTTT.

As regards this clone: Other DNA sequences in this sample translate to the same CDR3. The gene calls are TRBV2 and TRBJ1-4; D is unclear. Trimming stripped 3 bases from V and 3 bases from J, with 11 bases between. The CDR3 length is 15 residues. Per germline, CDR1 SNHLY and CDR2 FYNNEI. The CDR3 DNA reads as TGTGCCAGCAGTGACGAGGGCCGGCCTAATGAAAAACTGTTTTTT. It is translated as CASSDEGRPNEKLFF.